These 30 T cell receptor beta chains came from one sample sequenced in a study of cytomegalovirus exposure and HLA in healthy donors listed by TCRdb under 2017. Receptors were amplified or captured by the immunoSEQ multiplex PCR assay. For the multiplex PCR, a mixture combining 60 forward primers for TCR Vbeta segments and 13 reverse primers for TCR Jbeta segments was used. TCRdb's version of the immuneACCESS table is confined to in-frame rearrangements and falls short of the full clone set. An unresolved V gene accounts for under half of the shortfall where checked; the remainder is of unknown origin. This sample lists 150,000 to 180,000 clones; around 79% were detected once. Around 7.2% of the sample goes to the ten largest clones. The material sequenced was PBMCs. These receptors were collected from a young man in good health and CMV-seropositive.

The chain has TRBV27 and TRBJ2-1; 14 positions agree with TRBD2. The germline V gene encodes CDR1 MNHEY and CDR2 SMNVEV (reference sequence). The junction had 3 bases not matched to a gene; V was cut back by 4 bases and J by 7 bases. The CDR3 loop spans 15 amino acids. Written as DNA, the CDR3 is TGTGCCAGCAGTTCCGGGACTAGCGGGGGAAATGAGCAGTTCTTC. Amino acids: CASSSGTSGGNEQFF.

The rearrangement links TRBV10-3 to TRBJ2-3; D perhaps matches TRBD2 (6 bases). V shed 4 bases and J shed 2 bases, with 13 bases lying between them. The germline V gene has CDR1 ENHRY and CDR2 SYGVKD. This CDR3 has 15 amino acids. The CDR3 region has the DNA TGTGCCATCAGTGTGGGAGGAGCGTCCACAGATACGCAGTATTTT. Translation: CAISVGGASTDTQYF.

In its sample, this clone was seen a few times. This chain uses TRBV11-2 with TRBJ2-1; 8 bases align to TRBD1. Germline assignment: CDR1 SGHAT and CDR2 FQNNGV. This CDR3 has 15 amino acids. V lost 3 bases to trimming and J lost 4 bases; unmatched junction nucleotides: 5. The CDR3 loop is CASSLDRAVYNEQFF. CDR3 DNA sequence: TGTGCCAGCAGCTTGGACAGGGCTGTATACAATGAGCAGTTCTTC.

The V call is TRBV19, the J call TRBJ2-6; unclear D gene. Between the trimmed V and J ends, which lost 7 bases and 1 base, there was a span of 14 bases. The germline gives CDR1 LNHDA, CDR2 SQIVND (reference sequence). CDR3 size: 16 residues. CDR3 residues: CASTEQPTSGANVLTF. As DNA, the CDR3 is TGTGCCAGTACGGAACAGCCGACATCTGGGGCCAACGTCCTGACTTTC.

Note on this clone: The junction and the germline gene differ at one end; a read error may be behind it. V gene TRBV18 combines with J gene TRBJ2-2, with D perhaps TRBD1 (6 bases). CDR1 is KGHSH, CDR2 LQKENI, per germline. CDR3 length equals 17 residues. The DNA of the CDR3 is TGTGCCAGCTCAGGACGACAGGTCAGGCCGAACGCCGGGGAGCTGTTTTTT. Its protein product is CASSGRQVRPNAGELFF.

The genes are TRBV15 and TRBJ2-5; D perhaps matches TRBD2 (6 bases). V lost 5 bases and J lost 5, with 15 bases in between. The germline V gene encodes CDR1 LNHNV and CDR2 YYDKDF (reference sequence). The CDR3 totals 14 residues. CDR3 region: CATSARGGWETQYF. DNA for the CDR3: TGTGCCACCAGCGCTCGAGGAGGGTGGGAGACCCAGTACTTC.

V and J are TRBV9 and TRBJ2-1; TRBD2 agrees at 8 bases. The trim removed 4 bases at V and 4 bases at J, leaving 19 bases unmatched. CDR1 and CDR2 from the germline V gene are SGDLS and YYNGEE. The length of the CDR3 is 19 residues. The CDR3 nucleotides read TGTGCCAGCAGCCCCCCTCCGACATCAGCGTTAGCGGGGTACAATGAGCAGTTCTTC. This codes for CASSPPPTSALAGYNEQFF.

The rearrangement uses TRBV5-4 and TRBJ2-5, with TRBD2 as a possible D gene (7 bases). The CDR3 has 17 residues. Germline values: CDR1 SGHNT, CDR2 YYREEE (reference sequence). V was trimmed by 2 bases and J by 4 bases, leaving 21 bases between them. The CDR3 is CASSFGGRGGPGETQYF. CDR3 DNA: TGTGCCAGCAGCTTTGGGGGGAGGGGGGGGCCGGGAGAGACCCAGTACTTC.

V usage is TRBV30 and J usage is TRBJ1-1; 7 nucleotides align to TRBD1. V shed 3 bases, J shed 1 base, and the junction held 2 bases outside the gene matches. Germline V gene data show CDR1 as GTSNPN and CDR2 as SVGIG (reference sequence). The CDR3 runs 13 residues. The CDR3 is CAWSWTGNTEAFF. CDR3 bases: TGTGCCTGGAGCTGGACAGGGAACACTGAAGCTTTCTTT. Together with reference TRBV30 and TRBJ1-1, the CDR3 gives the full variable domain: SQTIHQWPATLVQPVGSPLSLECTVEGTSNPNLYWYRQAAGRGLQLLFYSVGIGQISSEVPQNLSASRPQDRQFILSSKKLLLSDSGFYLCAWSWTGNTEAFFGQGTRLTVV.

The J gene is TRBJ2-5, the V gene TRBV19, with a weak D call TRBD1 (5 bases). V shed 3 bases and J shed 3 bases, with 5 bases lying between them. Germline V lookup: CDR1 LNHDA, CDR2 SQIVND (reference sequence). The CDR3 covers 12 residues. In DNA, the CDR3 is TGTGCCAGTAGTATGGACAAAGAGACCCAGTACTTC. This gives the protein CASSMDKETQYF.

The V gene is TRBV10-3, the J gene TRBJ2-7; 8 bases are shared with TRBD1. This CDR3 has 13 residues. Germline V gene sequence: CDR1 ENHRY, CDR2 SYGVKD. J gave up 5 bases and V 6 bases, and 6 bases lay outside the gene matches. The CDR3 is CAISNGQGDEQYF. The CDR3 DNA reads TGTGCCATCAGCAATGGACAGGGAGACGAGCAGTACTTC.

The chain carries TRBV4-3 and TRBJ1-2; 7 positions match TRBD1. Germline V gives CDR1 LGHNA, CDR2 YSLEER. The CDR3 spans 15 residues. V lost 2 bases to trimming and J lost 4 bases; unmatched junction nucleotides: 7. The CDR3 reads CASSQSGTALYGYTF. CDR3 in DNA: TGCGCCAGCAGCCAATCCGGGACAGCGCTCTATGGCTACACCTTC.

This clone was counted a single time. The chain recombines TRBV6-6 with TRBJ1-3; unclear D gene. Germline V lookup: CDR1 MNHNY, CDR2 SVGAGI (reference sequence). V gave up 2 bases and J gave up 0 bases, with 11 bases separating them. The CDR3 is 16 residues long. CDR3 amino acids: CASSYEGLSSGNTIYF. CDR3 sequence (DNA): TGTGCCAGCAGTTACGAGGGCTTAAGCTCTGGAAACACCATATATTTT.

J is TRBJ2-1 and V is TRBV5-1; D ambiguous. This CDR3 contains 13 residues. CDR1 and CDR2 (germline): SGHRS, YFSETQ. V was trimmed by 6 bases and J by 4 bases, leaving 11 bases between them. This chain's CDR3 is CASIAASYNEQFF. The CDR3 DNA is TGCGCCAGCATCGCGGCCTCGTACAATGAGCAGTTCTTC.

The genes are TRBV18 and TRBJ1-3; 11 bases are a match to TRBD1. Germline CDR1 is KGHSH and CDR2 is LQKENI. CDR3 length equals 16 residues. J was trimmed by 4 bases and V by 5 bases; bases with no gene match: 7. CDR3 in DNA: TGTGCCAGCTCATCGGGGACAGGGGGAATCGGAAACACCATATATTTT. Its protein is CASSSGTGGIGNTIYF.

This clone occurred a few times. The chain carries TRBV7-9 and TRBJ2-3; 12 bases fit TRBD2. V lost 5 bases, J lost 4 bases, and 7 bases stayed unmatched. CDR1 is SEHNR, CDR2 FQNEAQ, per germline (reference sequence). This CDR3 comprises 16 residues. This CDR3 reads CASSVSSGGASDTQYF. CDR3 sequence (DNA): TGTGCCAGCAGCGTCTCTAGCGGGGGGGCGTCAGATACGCAGTATTTT.

This clone was seen only a few times. The chain joins TRBV28 to TRBJ2-1; TRBD2 is a possible D gene (5 bases). The V and J ends lost 2 bases and 4 bases respectively, with 12 bases between them. The CDR3 is 15 residues long. Germline lookup yields CDR1 MDHEN and CDR2 SYDVKM. The CDR3 here is CASSLGSSAYNEQFF. DNA of the CDR3: TGTGCCAGCAGTTTAGGCAGTAGCGCGTACAATGAGCAGTTCTTC.

This chain uses TRBV11-2 with TRBJ1-5, with D uncertain. Germline assignment: CDR1 SGHAT and CDR2 FQNNGV. This CDR3 comprises 12 residues. CDR3 sequence (DNA): TGTAGCCGAAGAGGGAGTGATCAGCCCCAGCATTTT. This encodes CSRRGSDQPQHF. Complete variable domain (other parts from reference TRBV11-2 and TRBJ1-5): EAGVAQSPRYKIIEKRQSVAFWCNPISGHATLYWYQQILGQGPKLLIQFQNNGVVDDSQLPKDRFSAERLKGVDSTLKIQPAKLEDSAVYLCSRRGSDQPQHFGDGTRLSIL.

CDR3 sequence reads: CASSQGSHQPQHF. CDR3 nucleotide sequence: TGTGCCAGCAGCCAGGGGTCGCATCAGCCCCAGCATTTT. The V and J genes are TRBV6-5 and TRBJ1-5; TRBD1 might be the D (6 bases). CDR3 length equals 13 residues. Germline values: CDR1 MNHEY, CDR2 SVGAGI. V lost 6 bases and J 5 bases, leaving 11 bases between the germline ends.

The CDR3 DNA reads TGTGCCAGCAGGCCTATCGACAGGAAAGGTGGCTACACCTTC. Protein sequence: CASRPIDRKGGYTF. This chain joins TRBV7-2 and TRBJ1-2, with a weak D call TRBD1 (6 bases). V was cut by 6 bases and J by 7 bases, with 18 bases left in between. CDR3 length: 14 residues. Germline CDR1 is SGHTA and CDR2 is FQGNSA.

The V call is TRBV19, the J call TRBJ1-2, with 9 bases that match TRBD1. Trimming cost V 5 bases and J 8 bases; bases outside gene matches: 6. The length of the CDR3 is 13 residues. CDR1 and CDR2 from the germline V gene are LNHDA and SQIVND (reference sequence). The CDR3 region is CASSAGQGLGYTF. CDR3 nucleotide sequence: TGTGCCAGTAGTGCGGGACAGGGTTTGGGCTACACCTTC.

In this sample, this clone turned up a few times. The V call is TRBV10-3, the J call TRBJ1-5; no firm D call. Looked up from germline, CDR1 is ENHRY and CDR2 is SYGVKD. The CDR3 extends over 14 amino acids. The germline V and J ends were trimmed by 0 bases and 4 bases, with 7 bases remaining between them. CDR3 region: CAISESGENQPQHF. In nucleotides, the CDR3 is TGTGCCATCAGTGAGTCTGGGGAGAATCAGCCCCAGCATTTT.

The genes are TRBV27 and TRBJ2-1; TRBD2 might be the D (6 bases). The CDR3 has 14 amino acids. The ends were cut back, 2 bases at V and 6 bases at J, with 11 bases in the middle. Germline CDR1 MNHEY, CDR2 SMNVEV (reference sequence). The CDR3 bases are TGTGCCAGCAGTTTACGGGGGATTAGCAATGAGCAGTTCTTC. Amino acid sequence: CASSLRGISNEQFF.

This clone appeared a few times. The V call is TRBV27, the J call TRBJ2-1, with D unclear. Germline V CDR1 and CDR2: MNHEY, SMNVEV (reference sequence). The CDR3 length is 15 residues. V was pared by 5 bases and J by 1 base, with 12 bases between. The CDR3 here is CASSVPPVSYNEQFF. CDR3 DNA sequence: TGTGCCAGCAGTGTGCCCCCAGTGTCCTACAATGAGCAGTTCTTC.

V gene TRBV28 combines with J gene TRBJ1-1; tentative D call: TRBD1 (5 bases). CDR1 is MDHEN and CDR2 is SYDVKM in the germline V gene. The CDR3 contains 12 residues. Trimming removed 8 bases from V and 3 bases from J, with 10 bases in between. This chain's CDR3 is CASGAGYTEAFF. CDR3 in DNA: TGTGCCAGCGGGGCAGGGTACACTGAAGCTTTCTTT.

The chain carries TRBV27 and TRBJ2-6; TRBD2 matches 15 bases. Germline values: CDR1 MNHEY, CDR2 SMNVEV (reference sequence). The CDR3 covers 18 residues. V lost 3 bases, J lost 3 bases, and 3 bases stayed unmatched. CDR3 region: CASSLGLAGGRGANVLTF. As DNA, the CDR3 is TGTGCCAGCAGTTTGGGACTAGCGGGGGGACGTGGGGCCAACGTCCTGACTTTC. Supplemented by reference TRBV27 and TRBJ2-6, the full variable domain reads EAQVTQNPRYLITVTGKKLTVTCSQNMNHEYMSWYRQDPGLGLRQIYYSMNVEVTDKGDVPEGYKVSRKEKRNFPLILESPSPNQTSLYFCASSLGLAGGRGANVLTFGAGSRLTVL.

This clone was detected once. The V and J genes are TRBV6-6 and TRBJ1-2, with 9 bases fitting TRBD1. Germline V gene lookup returns CDR1 MNHNY and CDR2 SVGAGI (reference sequence). J lost 4 bases, V lost 7 bases, and 4 bases had no gene match. The CDR3 covers 13 residues. This chain's CDR3 is CASNTGGLYGYTF. The CDR3, as DNA: TGTGCCAGCAACACAGGGGGCCTCTATGGCTACACCTTC.

The chain combines TRBV7-3 with TRBJ2-2; D not resolved. Germline CDR1 is SGHTA and CDR2 is FQGTGA. The ends were cut back, 5 bases at V and 6 bases at J, with 10 bases in the middle. The CDR3 runs 13 residues. CDR3 nucleotides: TGTGCCAGCAGCCGCTATGGTCCCGGGGAGCTGTTTTTT. Its protein is CASSRYGPGELFF.

The V call is TRBV12-5, the J call TRBJ2-5; 10 bases are shared with TRBD2. Judging by the DNA end, TRBJ2-7 fits better; the J call may be wrong. Germline V lookup: CDR1 LGHNT, CDR2 FRNRAP. The CDR3 length is 18 residues. This CDR3 is CASGLPSGRVPDLYEQYF. The CDR3 bases are TGTGCTAGTGGTTTGCCAAGCGGGAGGGTCCCGGACCTCTACGAGCAGTACTTC.

This sequence joins TRBV5-1 and TRBJ2-1, with unresolved D. Germline V CDR1 and CDR2: SGHRS, YFSETQ. The CDR3 has 14 residues. Deletions cut 4 bases from V and 8 bases from J, with 16 bases between. The CDR3 bases are TGCGCCAGCAGCGATAGGCTAGAGACGGATGAGCAGTTCTTC. It yields the protein CASSDRLETDEQFF.